This TCR beta chain was sequenced in a study of read filtering for tumor transcriptome and immune sequencing (TCRdb year 2020). In terms of the full investigation: The cohort was composed of 17 male and roughly 13 female patients, with a mean age of roughly 70 years and an age range of roughly 47 to 90. By revised international staging, eight or nine patients were R-ISS I, roughly 17 were R-ISS II and 6 or 7 were R-ISS III. TCR repertoires obtained by targeted immune repertoire sequencing and by bulk whole-transcriptome sequencing performed on the same bone marrow samples were compared. After DNase treatment, whole-transcriptome libraries were prepared with the TruSeq RNA Access Library Prep Kit. TCR-region mapped reads per sample ranged from about 3.5 to 10.27 million with IR-seq versus only roughly 80 to 1273 with RNA-seq. One of the main goals was to work out a read-filtering strategy for immune repertoire data, in particular whether clonotypes backed by only a single read should be removed. Study-wide findings and limitations: Single-read clonotypes made up 80% to 90% of clonotypes but only around 4% of total reads in IR-seq, compared with more than 65% of clonotypes and 44.6% of reads in RNA-seq. The sorted CD138-negative fraction was a mixed bone marrow immune population, not purified T cells. The correlation between IR-seq and RNA-seq shared clonotype proportions rose when single-read clonotypes were removed. Compared with RNA-seq, IR-seq captured clonotypes at much greater depth and more reliably, and a smaller IR-seq throughput was enough to identify most of the shared clonotypes.

This clonotype was detected a few times. Its specific antigen is unknown. Base qualities are missing; no much larger clone stands one base away. The Immunoverse kit was used to build TCR libraries from 400 ng RNA, with molecular barcoded adaptors covering alpha/delta and beta/gamma chains. The same RNA used for transcriptome sequencing was used for TCR library preparation. Sequencing of the TCR libraries was done on an Illumina HiSeq 4000 with 2 x 150 cycles. As for the original processing: MiXCR aligned TCR reads to human V, D, J and C references and assembled the aligned reads into CDR3 clonotypes, with quality filtering and error correction included. The tcR package in R was used for analysis of clonotype counts and gene usage diversity. For inspection of raw mapping reads, RNA-seq reads were mapped by STAR aligner version 2.5.3a onto GRCh37 of the human genome. To test how sequencing depth affected the clonotypes detected, IR-seq fastq files were randomly downsampled with Seqtk 1.3. In-frame beta chains were kept once TCRdb had trimmed the public reads at Q25 with fastp and called clones with MiXCR. Each CDR3 protein appears once, grouped with its most common genes and DNA. These V and J calls originate from TCRdb's pipeline instead of the authors' own analysis. This sample gives approximately 93,000 distinct CDR3 sequences in total; about 22% of them show up just once. The top ten clonotypes cover approximately 10% of the sample.

V and J are truncated by 4 bases and 4 bases respectively, leaving an intervening sequence of 14 bases. The CDR3 starts with the cysteine, ends with the phenylalanine, and has 14 residues. Of the read, only the CDR3 DNA is kept; its 42 bases are in frame from base 1. Sequences SGHRS (CDR1) and YFSETQ (CDR2) are obtained from the germline V gene. Bone marrow was sampled from every patient at the time of active disease. Bone marrow mononuclear cells were isolated by Ficoll-Hypaque density gradient centrifugation. To remove myeloma plasma cells, the cells were labeled with CD138 magnetic microbeads on a MACS separator, and CD138-negative cells were then collected by negative selection. Purity of the isolated cells was checked by flow cytometry on an Attune NxT using CD138 antibodies. Total RNA was extracted with TRIzol reagent and quantified with a NanoDrop spectrophotometer. Paired RNA-seq and IR-seq were performed on the CD138-negative bone marrow sample of each patient.

Sequenced sample: a population of CD138-negative cells sorted from bone marrow. The cell subset or site label here, explained by the study, means: bone marrow mononuclear cells depleted of CD138+ plasma/myeloma cells by negative magnetic selection. This clonotype was obtained from a donor aged 40 or over with multiple myeloma. The rearranged segments are TRBV5-1 and TRBJ1-2; the D gene lacks a confident call. The CDR3 protein sequence reads: CASSPLRGGYGYTF. The DNA sequence is given as TGCGCCAGCAGCCCCCTCCGGGGAGGCTATGGCTACACCTTC.